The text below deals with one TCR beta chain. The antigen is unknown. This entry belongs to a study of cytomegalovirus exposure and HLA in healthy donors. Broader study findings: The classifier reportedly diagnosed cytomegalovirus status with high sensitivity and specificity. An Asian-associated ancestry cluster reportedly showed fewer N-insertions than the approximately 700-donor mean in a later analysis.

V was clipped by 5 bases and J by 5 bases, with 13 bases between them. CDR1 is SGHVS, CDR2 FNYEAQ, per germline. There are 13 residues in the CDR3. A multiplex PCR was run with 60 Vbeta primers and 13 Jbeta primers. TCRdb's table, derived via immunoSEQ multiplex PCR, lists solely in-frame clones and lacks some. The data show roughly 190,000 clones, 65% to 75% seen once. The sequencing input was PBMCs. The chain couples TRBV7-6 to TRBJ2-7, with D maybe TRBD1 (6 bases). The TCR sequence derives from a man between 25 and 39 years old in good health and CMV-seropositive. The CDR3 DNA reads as TGTGCCAGCAGCCCCCGGACAGTGGACGAGCAGTACTTC. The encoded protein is CASSPRTVDEQYF.